The subject of this entry is one TCR beta chain. Its target is not known. The sample belongs to a study of radiation and T cells in renal cell carcinoma. Study-level findings and limits: In blood, top tumor clones expanded by 2 weeks, shrinking by 4.

Time point indicated: blood 4 weeks post-SBRT, at nephrectomy. The treatment is: 15 Gy SBRT to primary tumor, nephrectomy 4 weeks later. Clear cell pathology was present in this patient's renal cell carcinoma. The CDR3 contains 14 residues. Germline assignment: CDR1 LGHNA and CDR2 YSLEER. Between the trimmed V and J ends, which lost 6 bases and 5 bases, there was a span of 13 bases. The protocol was immunoSEQ multiplex PCR, while the TCRdb copy is restricted to in-frame clones and leaves out a portion. Of approximately 31,000 clones listed, roughly 80% were seen once; the top ten hold 33%. Sequencing used blood, obtained from a patient whose treatment included radiotherapy and nephrectomy. The TCR originated in a man in his sixties with renal cell carcinoma. The chain has TRBV4-3 and TRBJ2-2; D uncertain. The CDR3 sequence is CASSVAEGTGELFF. The CDR3, as DNA: TGCGCCAGCAGTGTTGCGGAAGGAACCGGGGAGCTGTTTTTT.